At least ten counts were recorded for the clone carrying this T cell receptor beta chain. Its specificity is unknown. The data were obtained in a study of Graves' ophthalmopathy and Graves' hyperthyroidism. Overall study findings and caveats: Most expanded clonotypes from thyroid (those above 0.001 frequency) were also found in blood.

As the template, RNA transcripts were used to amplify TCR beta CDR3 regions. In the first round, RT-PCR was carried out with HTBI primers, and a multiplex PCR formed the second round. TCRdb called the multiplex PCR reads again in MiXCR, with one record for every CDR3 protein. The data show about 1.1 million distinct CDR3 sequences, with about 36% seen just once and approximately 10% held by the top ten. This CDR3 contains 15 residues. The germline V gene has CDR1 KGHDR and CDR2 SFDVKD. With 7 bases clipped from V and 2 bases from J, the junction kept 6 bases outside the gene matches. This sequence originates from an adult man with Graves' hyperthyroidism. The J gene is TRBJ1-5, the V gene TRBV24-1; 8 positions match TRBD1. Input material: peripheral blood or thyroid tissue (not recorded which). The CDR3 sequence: CATSSGGSGNQPQHF. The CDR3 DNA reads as TGTGCCACCAGCTCAGGGGGCTCGGGCAATCAGCCCCAGCATTTT.